The clone carrying this TCR beta chain was counted many times. As yet, its antigen is unknown. With the read ending 3 residues before the CDR3 end, the germline J gene is used to fill in that end. This entry comes from a study of T cell clonality in common variable immunodeficiency. CDR3 length: 16 residues. Germline CDR1 and CDR2: LNHDA and SQIVND (reference sequence). V lost 2 bases, J lost 1 base, and 11 bases lay in between. General study results and limits: Common variable immunodeficiency TCR beta sequences reportedly had fewer deletions and N-nucleotide insertions. Links between repertoire features and CVID complications were heterogeneity-limited.

TCRdb keeps only in-frame clones here, not all; method: immunoSEQ multiplex PCR. The data show more than 30,000 clones, with none appearing a single time. The V and J genes are TRBV19 and TRBJ2-2, with D perhaps matching TRBD2 (7 bases). The sequencing sample was made of peripheral blood mononuclear cells. The clonotype was recovered from a person aged 18 to 75 in good health. The covered CDR3 bases are TGTGCCAGTAGTATAAGGGGGGGCTGGAACACCGGGGAG. This sequence encodes CASSIRGGWNTGE. The entire CDR3 reads CASSIRGGWNTGELFF.